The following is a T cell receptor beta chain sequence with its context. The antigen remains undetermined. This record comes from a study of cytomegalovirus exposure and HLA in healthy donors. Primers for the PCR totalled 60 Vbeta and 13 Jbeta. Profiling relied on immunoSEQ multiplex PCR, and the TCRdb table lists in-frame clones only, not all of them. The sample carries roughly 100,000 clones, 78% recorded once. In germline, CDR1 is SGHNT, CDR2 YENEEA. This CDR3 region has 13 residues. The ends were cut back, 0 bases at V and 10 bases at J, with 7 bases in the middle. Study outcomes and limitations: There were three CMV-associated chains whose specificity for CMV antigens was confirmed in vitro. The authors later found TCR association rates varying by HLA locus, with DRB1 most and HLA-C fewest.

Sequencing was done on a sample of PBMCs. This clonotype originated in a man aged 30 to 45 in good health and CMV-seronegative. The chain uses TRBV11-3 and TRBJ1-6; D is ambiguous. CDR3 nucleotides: TGTGCCAGCAGCTTAGATCGAGGATCACCCCTCCACTTT. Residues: CASSLDRGSPLHF. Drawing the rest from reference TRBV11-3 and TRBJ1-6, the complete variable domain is EAGVVQSPRYKIIEKKQPVAFWCNPISGHNTLYWYLQNLGQGPELLIRYENEEAVDDSQLPKDRFSAERLKGVDSTLKIQPAELGDSAVYLCASSLDRGSPLHFGNGTRLTVT.